This entry is about one T cell receptor (beta chain). What it binds is not known. This sample was included in a study of somatic mutations in cytotoxic T cells in rheumatoid arthritis. Trimming took off 5 bases at V and 0 bases at J, with 7 bases between the two ends. Per germline, CDR1 MNHEY and CDR2 SVGAGI. CDR3 size: 13 residues. This table comes from immunoSEQ multiplex PCR, and its TCRdb copy is limited to in-frame clones, with some not included. The table records some 21,000 clones, approximately 80% of them present only once. General study points: With advancing age, CD8+ clonality climbed in rheumatoid arthritis patients but did not rise in healthy controls. Nobody adjusted the slight TRBV07 underrepresentation in rheumatoid arthritis patients for multiple comparisons.

Source material: CD8+ T cells sorted from blood. The source of this sequence is an adult with rheumatoid arthritis. This chain connects TRBV6-5 to TRBJ1-1; D ambiguous. The CDR3 reads CASSRLVNTEAFF. In DNA form, the CDR3 reads TGTGCCAGCAGTCGACTCGTGAACACTGAAGCTTTCTTT.